A single T cell receptor (beta chain) is shown here with its context. Regarding treatment: 15 to 20 received Ad26.COV2.S at low or high dose, single or two shots; several received placebo; per-sample allocation not given. Material that was analyzed had been drawn on day 63 after the first vaccine or placebo injection. This sample stems from a study of Ad26.COV2.S vaccination and SARS-CoV-2 variants. Only in-frame clones appear in the TCRdb table, and some are missing; sequencing was by immunoSEQ multiplex PCR. This table has about 440,000 clones, roughly 85% appearing once. This receptor was identified in a person between 18 and 60 years old who received the Ad26.COV2.S COVID-19 vaccine or a placebo. Sequenced here: peripheral blood, sampled in a trial of Ad26.COV2.S vaccine versus placebo.

This CDR3 reads CASSLPMGEQYF. CDR3 coding DNA: TGTGCCAGCAGCTTACCGATGGGCGAGCAGTACTTC. The chain carries TRBV7-9 and TRBJ2-7; no definite D call. The CDR3 runs to 12 residues. In germline, CDR1 is SEHNR, CDR2 FQNEAQ (reference sequence). The V end lost 2 bases, the J end lost 6 bases, and 8 bases lay between the germline ends.